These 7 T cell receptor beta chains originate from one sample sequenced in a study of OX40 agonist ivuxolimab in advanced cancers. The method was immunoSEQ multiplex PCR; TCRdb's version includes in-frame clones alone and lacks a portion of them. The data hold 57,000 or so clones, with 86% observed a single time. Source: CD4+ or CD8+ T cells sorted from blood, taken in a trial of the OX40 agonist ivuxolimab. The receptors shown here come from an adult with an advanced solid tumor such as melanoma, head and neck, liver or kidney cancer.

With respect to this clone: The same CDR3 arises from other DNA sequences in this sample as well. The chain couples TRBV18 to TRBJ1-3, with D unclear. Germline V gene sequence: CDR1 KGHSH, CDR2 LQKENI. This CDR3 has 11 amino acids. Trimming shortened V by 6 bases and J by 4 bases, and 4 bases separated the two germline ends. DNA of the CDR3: TGTGCCAGCTCTCCAGGAAACACCATATATTTT. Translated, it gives CASSPGNTIYF.

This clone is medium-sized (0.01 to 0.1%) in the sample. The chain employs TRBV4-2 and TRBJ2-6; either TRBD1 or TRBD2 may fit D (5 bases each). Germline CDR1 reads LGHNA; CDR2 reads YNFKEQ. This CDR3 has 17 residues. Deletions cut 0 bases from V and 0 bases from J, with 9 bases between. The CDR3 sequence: CASSQDRGGSGANVLTF. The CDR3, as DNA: TGTGCCAGCAGCCAAGATCGGGGCGGCTCTGGGGCCAACGTCCTGACTTTC.

CDR3 sequence reads: CASSGGGPRGIAYEQYF. CDR3 DNA: TGTGCCAGCAGTGGAGGGGGCCCGCGGGGGATTGCCTACGAGCAGTACTTC. This sequence joins TRBV6-1 and TRBJ2-7; D might be TRBD1 or TRBD2, each matching 7 bases. The CDR3 covers 17 residues. V was clipped by 4 bases and J by 2 bases, with 21 bases between them. Germline CDR1 and CDR2: MNHNS and SASEGT.

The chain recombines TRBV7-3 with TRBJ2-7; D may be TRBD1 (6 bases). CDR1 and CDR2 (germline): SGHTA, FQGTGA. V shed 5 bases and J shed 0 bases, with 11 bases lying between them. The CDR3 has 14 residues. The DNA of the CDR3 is TGTGCCAGCAGCCCGACAGGAAACTCCTACGAGCAGTACTTC. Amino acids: CASSPTGNSYEQYF. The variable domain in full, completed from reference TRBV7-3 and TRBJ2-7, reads GAGVSQTPSNKVTEKGKYVELRCDPISGHTALYWYRQSLGQGPEFLIYFQGTGAADDSGLPNDRFFAVRPEGSVSTLKIQRTERGDSAVYLCASSPTGNSYEQYFGPGTRLTVT.

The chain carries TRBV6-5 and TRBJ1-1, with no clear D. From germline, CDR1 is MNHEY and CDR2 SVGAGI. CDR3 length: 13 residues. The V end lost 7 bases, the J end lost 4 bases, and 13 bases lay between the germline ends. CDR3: CASIKSTGTEAFF. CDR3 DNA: TGTGCCAGCATAAAGAGCACGGGCACTGAAGCTTTCTTT.

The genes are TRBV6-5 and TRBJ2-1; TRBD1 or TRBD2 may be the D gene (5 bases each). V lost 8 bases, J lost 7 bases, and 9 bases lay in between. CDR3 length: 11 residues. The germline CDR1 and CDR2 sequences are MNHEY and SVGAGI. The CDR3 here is CASLGVNEQFF. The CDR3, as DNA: TGTGCCAGCCTGGGGGTGAATGAGCAGTTCTTC.

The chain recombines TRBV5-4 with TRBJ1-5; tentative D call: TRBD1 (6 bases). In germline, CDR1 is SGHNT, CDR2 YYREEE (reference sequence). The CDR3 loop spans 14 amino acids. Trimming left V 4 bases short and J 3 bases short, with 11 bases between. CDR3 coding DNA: TGTGCCAGCAGCCATCAGGGGTTCAATCAGCCCCAGCATTTT. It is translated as CASSHQGFNQPQHF.